Below are 27 T cell receptor beta chains sequenced from a single sample in a study of cytomegalovirus exposure and HLA in healthy donors. The PCR was carried out with 60 Vbeta primers and 13 Jbeta primers. TCRdb keeps only in-frame clones here, not all; method: immunoSEQ multiplex PCR. The sample consists of hundreds of thousands of clones, over 65% of them appearing once. Sequencing was performed on PBMCs. These receptors originate from a man aged 18 to 35 in good health and CMV-seronegative.

The chain combines TRBV6-6 with TRBJ1-2; no definite D call. This CDR3 has 12 amino acids. Germline V gives CDR1 MNHNY, CDR2 SVGAGI (reference sequence). The V gene lost 6 bases and the J gene lost 4 bases, with 9 bases spanning the gap. The CDR3 bases are TGTGCCAGCAGCTCCGGTCGCTATGGCTACACCTTC. Translation gives CASSSGRYGYTF.

The chain joins TRBV7-9 to TRBJ2-2; 8 bases match TRBD1. CDR1 is SEHNR and CDR2 is FQNEAQ in the germline V gene (reference sequence). CDR3 length equals 15 residues. Trimming took 5 bases from V and 0 from J; bases not matched to a gene: 2. The CDR3 DNA follows: TGTGCCAGCAGCCCGACAGGGGCGAACACCGGGGAGCTGTTTTTT. Translation gives CASSPTGANTGELFF.

The rearrangement uses TRBV19 and TRBJ2-1, with 7 bases identical to TRBD1. CDR1 and CDR2 (germline): LNHDA, SQIVND (reference sequence). The J segment lost 6 bases and the V segment lost 8 bases, leaving 7 bases of the junction unmatched. There are 13 residues in the CDR3. CDR3 sequence: CASGKTGINEQFF. For the CDR3, the DNA is TGTGCCAGTGGGAAGACAGGGATCAATGAGCAGTTCTTC.

This sequence joins TRBV19 and TRBJ2-2; TRBD2 aligns across 8 bases. The CDR3 runs to 16 residues. CDR1 is LNHDA and CDR2 is SQIVND in the germline V gene (reference sequence). V lost 3 bases and J lost 6; bases outside the gene matches: 9. The CDR3 nucleotides read TGTGCCAGTAGTATTGGGGGACTAGGAATTGCCGGGGAGCTGTTTTTT. Translating it yields CASSIGGLGIAGELFF.

The V and J genes are TRBV6-5 and TRBJ2-2, with a possible D match to TRBD1 (6 bases). Trimming removed 6 bases from V and 2 bases from J, with 13 bases in between. The V gene's germline CDR1 is MNHEY and CDR2 SVGAGI. The CDR3 loop spans 15 amino acids. The CDR3 spells CASSNRATNTGELFF. The DNA of the CDR3 is TGTGCCAGCAGCAACAGGGCTACCAACACCGGGGAGCTGTTTTTT.

J is TRBJ2-7 and V is TRBV10-3, with 7 bases lining up with TRBD1. The CDR3 loop spans 15 amino acids. Germline V CDR1 and CDR2: ENHRY, SYGVKD. With V trimmed by 4 bases and J by 0 bases, 6 bases remained unmatched. CDR3 sequence reads: CAISASGQSSYEQYF. DNA for the CDR3: TGTGCCATCAGTGCGTCGGGACAGAGCTCCTACGAGCAGTACTTC.

V usage is TRBV19 and J usage is TRBJ2-1, with TRBD1 identical over 8 bases. CDR3 length: 16 residues. Trimming removed 5 bases from V and 8 bases from J; junction bases left unmatched: 14. CDR1 and CDR2 (germline): LNHDA, SQIVND (reference sequence). In DNA, the CDR3 is TGTGCCAGTAGTTGGGATGGACAGGGTCGAAACGATGAGCAGTTCTTC. Translated, it gives CASSWDGQGRNDEQFF.

The chain combines TRBV29-1 with TRBJ2-2; 11 bases fit TRBD2. V was pared by 3 bases and J by 13 bases, with 16 bases of the junction left unmatched. The CDR3 contains 16 residues. Germline V gene sequence: CDR1 SQVTM, CDR2 ANQGSEA. CDR3 nucleotide sequence: TGCAGCGTTGAGTGTAGCGGGAGGGGTTTAAGGGTGGTGCTGTTTTTT. Its translation is CSVECSGRGLRVVLFF.

The chain couples TRBV28 to TRBJ2-2, with D hard to call. Trimming removed 2 bases from V and 2 bases from J, with 9 bases in between. Germline-derived CDR1 and CDR2 are MDHEN and SYDVKM. The CDR3 contains 15 residues. As DNA, the CDR3 is TGTGCCAGCAGTTTAGGGTCTAGTAACACCGGGGAGCTGTTTTTT. Translated, it gives CASSLGSSNTGELFF.

This chain links TRBV30 with TRBJ1-4; TRBD1 aligns across 9 bases. Germline V lookup: CDR1 GTSNPN, CDR2 SVGIG (reference sequence). The CDR3 is 13 residues long. With V trimmed by 4 bases and J by 7 bases, 4 bases remained unmatched. CDR3: CAWTGQGGEKLFF. CDR3 in DNA: TGTGCCTGGACGGGACAGGGCGGTGAAAAACTGTTTTTT.

CDR3 in amino acids: CASSNWGVSETQYF. CDR3 sequence (DNA): TGTGCCAGCAGTAATTGGGGAGTATCAGAGACCCAGTACTTC. This chain uses TRBV27 with TRBJ2-5; perhaps TRBD2 as D (5 bases). Germline CDR1 is MNHEY and CDR2 is SMNVEV (reference sequence). The CDR3 sequence is 14 residues long. The ends were cut back, 5 bases at V and 4 bases at J, with 14 bases in the middle.

V gene TRBV7-9 combines with J gene TRBJ2-5; TRBD2 aligns across 12 bases. The CDR3 totals 16 residues. J gave up 5 bases and V 5 bases, and 9 bases lay outside the gene matches. Germline-derived CDR1 and CDR2 are SEHNR and FQNEAQ (reference sequence). The chain's CDR3 is CASSRGLAGDVETQYF. CDR3 in DNA: TGTGCCAGCAGCCGGGGACTAGCGGGTGACGTGGAGACCCAGTACTTC.

This clone has just one count. The chain has TRBV4-1 and TRBJ2-7, with 9 nucleotides matching TRBD1. The CDR3 is 15 residues long. With 6 bases clipped from V and 1 base from J, the junction kept 7 bases outside the gene matches. Germline assignment: CDR1 MGHRA and CDR2 YSYEKL. The CDR3 coding sequence is TGCGCCAGCAGACCTGCCGGGACAGGGTCCTACGAGCAGTACTTC. Translated, it gives CASRPAGTGSYEQYF.

The rearrangement uses TRBV6-5 and TRBJ1-1, with 8 nucleotides matching TRBD1. CDR1 is MNHEY and CDR2 is SVGAGI in the germline V gene. Unmatched junction bases numbered 6, after V lost 7 bases and J lost 2 bases. The CDR3 is 14 amino acids. This chain's CDR3 is CASTITGGNTEAFF. For the CDR3, the DNA is TGTGCCAGCACTATCACAGGGGGTAACACTGAAGCTTTCTTT.

This chain uses TRBV14 with TRBJ2-2, with 14 nucleotides matching TRBD2. V dropped 0 bases and J dropped 6; count of bases not matched to a gene: 6. Germline assignment: CDR1 SGHDN and CDR2 FVKESK. This CDR3 is built from 18 residues. The CDR3 region is CASSQDLTSGRAAGELFF. The CDR3 DNA reads TGTGCCAGCAGCCAAGATTTGACTAGCGGGAGGGCCGCCGGGGAGCTGTTTTTT. The whole variable domain, remainder taken from reference TRBV14 and TRBJ2-2, is EAGVTQFPSHSVIEKGQTVTLRCDPISGHDNLYWYRRVMGKEIKFLLHFVKESKQDESGMPNNRFLAERTGGTYSTLKVQPAELEDSGVYFCASSQDLTSGRAAGELFFGEGSRLTVL.

V is TRBV4-3 and J is TRBJ2-4; 9 positions agree with TRBD1. Germline V CDR1 and CDR2: LGHNA, YSLEER. The CDR3 extends over 13 amino acids. V shed 3 bases, J shed 8 bases, and the junction held 2 bases outside the gene matches. The CDR3 DNA sequence: TGCGCCAGCAGCCAGCGGGACAGGGACATTCAGTACTTC. Amino acids: CASSQRDRDIQYF.

This clone was seen once. The chain joins TRBV9 to TRBJ2-7; 10 bases align to TRBD1. CDR1 and CDR2 (germline): SGDLS, YYNGEE. Trimming cost V 3 bases and J 13 bases; bases outside gene matches: 10. The CDR3 loop spans 13 amino acids. CDR3 DNA sequence: TGTGCCAGCAGCGCCGGGACAGGGGCACCGGAATACTTC. As protein: CASSAGTGAPEYF.

The chain is built from TRBV5-1 and TRBJ2-7; the D gene is possibly TRBD1 (6 bases). The CDR3 runs 13 residues. The germline gives CDR1 SGHRS, CDR2 YFSETQ. Trimming removed 4 bases from V and 3 bases from J, with 11 bases in between. This CDR3 is CASSLTGLYEQYF. CDR3 sequence (DNA): TGCGCCAGCAGCCTGACAGGCCTCTACGAGCAGTACTTC.

This chain links TRBV6-5 with TRBJ1-2, with 7 bases aligning to TRBD1. The CDR3 sequence is 13 residues long. The germline V gene has CDR1 MNHEY and CDR2 SVGAGI. V shed 2 bases and J 8 bases; nucleotides not matched to a gene: 5. The CDR3 DNA sequence: TGTGCCAGCAGTTACGACAGGGTAGGCGGCTACACCTTC. It encodes CASSYDRVGGYTF.

This clone occurred a few times. This sequence joins TRBV19 and TRBJ2-1; 9 bases line up with TRBD2. CDR1 is LNHDA, CDR2 SQIVND, per germline (reference sequence). The CDR3 runs 15 residues. The V and J ends lost 5 bases and 12 bases, in that order; junction bases with no gene match: 14. In DNA, the CDR3 is TGTGCCAGTAGTCCTTCAGGGGCTAGCGGGACGGGGCAGTTCTTC. It yields the protein CASSPSGASGTGQFF.

The chain links TRBV29-1 to TRBJ2-1; the match to TRBD2 covers 11 bases. The CDR3 extends over 15 amino acids. The J segment lost 0 bases and the V segment lost 7 bases, leaving 5 bases of the junction unmatched. Germline CDR1 and CDR2: SQVTM and ANQGSEA. DNA of the CDR3: TGCAGCGGGGGGACTAGCGGTCCCTCCTACAATGAGCAGTTCTTC. It is translated as CSGGTSGPSYNEQFF.

This chain uses TRBV4-1 with TRBJ2-5, with D tentatively TRBD2 (6 bases). The better agreement between TRBJ2-7 and the DNA end casts doubt on the J call. This CDR3 is built from 16 residues. CDR1 and CDR2 from the germline V gene are MGHRA and YSYEKL. The DNA for the CDR3 is TGCGCCAGCAGCCAAGTGCTGTGGGGGGAAGGGGACGAGCAGTACTTC. Translating it yields CASSQVLWGEGDEQYF.

The chain links TRBV27 to TRBJ1-2, with 9 positions matching TRBD1. CDR1 is MNHEY, CDR2 SMNVEV, per germline (reference sequence). The V segment lost 6 bases and the J segment 4 bases; nucleotides outside the gene matches: 6. The CDR3 spans 14 residues. CDR3 protein: CASSPTGGPYGYTF. The DNA for the CDR3 is TGTGCCAGCAGCCCTACAGGGGGCCCCTATGGCTACACCTTC.

This clone was observed once. The chain couples TRBV5-6 to TRBJ2-5, with TRBD1 identical over 8 bases. Germline V gene sequence: CDR1 SGHDT, CDR2 YYEEEE. V gave up 4 bases and J gave up 4 bases; unmatched junction bases: 6. CDR3 length equals 14 residues. CDR3 DNA sequence: TGTGCCAGCAGCCTGGGACAGGTGGGAGAGACCCAGTACTTC. The encoded protein is CASSLGQVGETQYF.

The chain recombines TRBV6-6 with TRBJ2-3; no firm D call. V shed 6 bases and J shed 0 bases, with 4 bases lying between them. Germline V CDR1 and CDR2: MNHNY, SVGAGI (reference sequence). The CDR3 covers 12 residues. The CDR3 DNA follows: TGTGCCAGCAGCCAAAGCACAGATACGCAGTATTTT. This encodes CASSQSTDTQYF.

This clone has just one count. This chain connects TRBV7-8 to TRBJ2-1, with 10 bases lining up with TRBD2. Trimming took 1 base from V and 13 from J; bases not matched to a gene: 7. The CDR3 consists of 14 residues. Germline CDR1 and CDR2: SGHVS and FQNEAQ. CDR3 DNA: TGTGCCAGCAGCTTAGTGTCTAGCGGGAGAGATCAGTTCTTC. It translates to CASSLVSSGRDQFF.

This clone was observed a few times. The V gene is TRBV4-1, the J gene TRBJ2-6, with a possible D match to TRBD1 (5 bases). V was clipped by 6 bases and J by 0 bases, with 12 bases between them. CDR1 and CDR2 from the germline V gene are MGHRA and YSYEKL. This CDR3 is built from 16 residues. CDR3 DNA: TGCGCCAGCAGAGGCAGGGTTGGCTCTGGGGCCAACGTCCTGACTTTC. This gives the protein CASRGRVGSGANVLTF.